This T cell receptor beta chain appears in the sequencing data of a study of blood T cells in healthy people across ages. CDR1 is LGHNA, CDR2 YSLEER, per germline. The CDR3 is made up of 16 amino acids. Trimming removed 4 bases from V and 2 bases from J; junction bases left unmatched: 8. This clonotype was observed a handful of times. The second PCR ran about 6 to 12 cycles with a sample-barcoded 5' primer and J-beta primers. TCRdb re-derived calls from the 5' RACE reads in MiXCR, one entry per CDR3 protein. The sample carries 550,000 to 650,000 distinct CDR3 sequences, approximately 26% recorded once. In addition, the sample was reused for a study of T cells of mothers and their children.

The gene calls are TRBV4-3 and TRBJ2-1; the match to TRBD1 covers 7 bases. The specimen was blood. The receptor was isolated from a boy between 2 and 10 years old in good health. The CDR3 here is CASSLRDSNPYNEQFF. The DNA of the CDR3 is TGCGCCAGCAGCCTTCGGGACAGCAATCCCTACAATGAGCAGTTCTTC.